The 3 T cell receptor beta chains given below trace back to one sample, sequenced in a study of cytomegalovirus exposure and HLA in healthy donors. TCRdb's copy holds only in-frame clones and misses some; the assay was immunoSEQ multiplex PCR. The sample has roughly 190,000 clones, about 89% seen once. Sequencing was done on a sample of PBMCs. The receptors derive from a man aged 30 to 45 in good health and CMV-seropositive.

The chain is built from TRBV13 and TRBJ2-3, with D possibly being TRBD1 or TRBD2 (6 bases each). The CDR3 covers 15 residues. Trimming stripped 2 bases from V and 2 bases from J, with 11 bases between. Germline loops: CDR1 PRHDT, CDR2 FYEKMQ (reference sequence). As DNA, the CDR3 is TGTGCCAGCAGCTTATCGGGGGCCTTCACAGATACGCAGTATTTT. As protein: CASSLSGAFTDTQYF.

The chain links TRBV30 to TRBJ1-5; 9 nucleotides match TRBD1. This CDR3 region has 13 residues. Germline V CDR1 and CDR2: GTSNPN, SVGIG (reference sequence). V was pared by 5 bases and J by 7 bases, with 6 bases of the junction left unmatched. CDR3 DNA: TGTGCCTGGGATACAGGGGGCCGCCAGCCCCAGCATTTT. It encodes CAWDTGGRQPQHF.

CDR3 protein: CASSTRDADEQYF. The CDR3 DNA sequence: TGTGCCAGTAGTACCAGGGACGCGGACGAGCAGTACTTC. V usage is TRBV19 and J usage is TRBJ2-7, with D possibly being TRBD1 or TRBD2 (5 bases each). Deletions cut 4 bases from V and 5 bases from J, with 12 bases between. Germline loops: CDR1 LNHDA, CDR2 SQIVND (reference sequence). CDR3 length: 13 amino acids.